Each of the 30 T cell receptor beta chains below was sequenced from the same sample in a study of naive and memory T cell subsets. The beta constant-region primer was an equimolar mix of two oligonucleotides covering TRBC1 and TRBC2. MiXCR, applied by TCRdb to the UMI-ligation and nested PCR reads, yields one record per CDR3 protein. The sample consists of about 21,000 distinct CDR3 sequences, 11% of them appearing once. Sequencing used central memory CD8+ T cells from blood. All receptors come from a human donor in good health.

In its sample, this clonotype is large. The chain uses TRBV6-5 and TRBJ2-2; possible D gene TRBD2, 6 bases. The germline gives CDR1 MNHEY, CDR2 SVGAGI. The CDR3 loop spans 15 amino acids. The V gene lost 0 bases and the J gene lost 1 base, with 6 bases spanning the gap. CDR3 amino acids: CASSYSRENTGELFF. The DNA of the CDR3 is TGTGCCAGCAGTTACTCGCGGGAGAACACCGGGGAGCTGTTTTTT.

As concerns this clonotype: A single base separates this from a much larger clone, so it may be a read error. The chain joins TRBV12-3 or TRBV12-4 to TRBJ1-1; D may be TRBD1 (5 bases). Between the trimmed V and J ends, which lost 3 bases and 4 bases, there was a span of 12 bases. This CDR3 has 14 amino acids. The CDR3 loop is CASSFGGIGTEAFF. The DNA for the CDR3 is TGTGCCAGCAGTTTTGGGGGGATCGGCACTGAAGCTTTCTTT.

This clonotype was counted only a few times. The chain joins TRBV20-1 to TRBJ1-4, with 7 nucleotides matching TRBD1. V gave up 6 bases and J gave up 0 bases; unmatched junction bases: 4. Germline V gene lookup returns CDR1 DFQATT and CDR2 SNEGSKA (reference sequence). The CDR3 runs to 14 residues. CDR3 in DNA: TGCAGTGCCCGAGACAGGGCAACTAATGAAAAACTGTTTTTT. This codes for CSARDRATNEKLFF.

Relative to its sample, this clonotype is medium-sized (0.01 to 0.1%). The chain has TRBV5-4 and TRBJ2-3, with no clear D. This CDR3 is built from 14 residues. The germline CDR1 and CDR2 sequences are SGHNT and YYREEE (reference sequence). Between the trimmed V and J ends, which lost 0 bases and 6 bases, there was a span of 11 bases. The CDR3 region is CASSLGAGSDTQYF. The CDR3, as DNA: TGTGCCAGCAGCTTGGGGGCCGGGTCTGATACGCAGTATTTT.

This clonotype was seen many times. The chain carries TRBV4-1 and TRBJ2-2, with 13 bases that match TRBD2. Unmatched junction bases numbered 6, after V lost 1 base and J lost 4 bases. Germline V CDR1 and CDR2: MGHRA, YSYEKL. The CDR3 length is 18 residues. In DNA, the CDR3 is TGCGCCAGCAGCCAAGGGACTAGCGGGAGAGGGGCCACCGGGGAGCTGTTTTTT. The encoded protein is CASSQGTSGRGATGELFF.

The chain joins TRBV6-6 to TRBJ1-1; 7 bases match TRBD1. The V gene end was trimmed by 6 bases and the J gene end by 3 bases; junction bases not matched to a gene: 4. Germline V lookup: CDR1 MNHNY, CDR2 SVGAGI (reference sequence). This CDR3 is built from 13 residues. CDR3 residues: CASRSTGDTEAFF. CDR3 nucleotide sequence: TGTGCCAGCAGGAGCACAGGGGACACTGAAGCTTTCTTT.

The chain links TRBV7-8 to TRBJ1-5; D possibly corresponds to TRBD1 (5 bases). The ends were cut back, 0 bases at V and 5 bases at J, with 11 bases in the middle. This CDR3 is 15 amino acids long. Germline V lookup: CDR1 SGHVS, CDR2 FQNEAQ. CDR3 loop: CASSLAQTADQPQHF. CDR3 nucleotides: TGTGCCAGCAGCTTAGCGCAGACAGCAGATCAGCCCCAGCATTTT.

Turning to this clonotype: One end of the junction varies from germline; a read error may be responsible. V and J are TRBV9 and TRBJ2-7, with 8 bases aligning to TRBD2. CDR3 length equals 15 residues. In germline, CDR1 is SGDLS, CDR2 YYNGEE. In DNA, the CDR3 is TGTGCCGGCAGCGTGAGCGGGACTAGCTCCTACGAGCAGTACTTC. Its protein is CAGSVSGTSSYEQYF. Full variable domain (missing parts from reference TRBV9 and TRBJ2-7): DSGVTQTPKHLITATGQRVTLRCSPRSGDLSVYWYQQSLDQGLQFLIQYYNGEERAKGNILERFSAQQFPDLHSELNLSSLELGDSALYFCAGSVSGTSSYEQYFGPGTRLTVT.

Many counts were recorded for this clonotype. This chain joins TRBV27 and TRBJ2-5, with 7 bases that match TRBD1. V lost 8 bases to trimming and J lost 4 bases; unmatched junction nucleotides: 10. Looked up from germline, CDR1 is MNHEY and CDR2 is SMNVEV (reference sequence). The CDR3 has 14 residues. The CDR3 loop reads CASRSWAGGETQYF. CDR3 DNA: TGTGCCAGCCGGAGCTGGGCAGGGGGAGAGACCCAGTACTTC.

The sample holds a few counts of this clonotype. A much larger clone is a single base away; this may be a read error. The V call is TRBV20-1, the J call TRBJ1-5; D is possibly TRBD1 (5 bases). Trimming took 0 bases from V and 7 from J, leaving 16 bases between them. In germline, CDR1 is DFQATT, CDR2 SNEGSKA (reference sequence). This CDR3 is built from 15 residues. For the CDR3, the DNA is TGCAGTGCTAGAGACGGGGACCGTCTCGGGCAGCCCCAGCATTTT. This encodes CSARDGDRLGQPQHF.

Only a few counts were recorded for this clonotype. The rearrangement joins TRBV6-5 to TRBJ1-2; tentative D call: TRBD1 (5 bases). The CDR3 is made up of 14 amino acids. Germline V gene lookup returns CDR1 MNHEY and CDR2 SVGAGI. Between the trimmed V and J ends, which lost 7 bases and 4 bases, there was a span of 16 bases. CDR3 residues: CASTALGGSYGYTF. The CDR3 nucleotides are TGTGCCAGCACCGCGCTGGGGGGGTCCTATGGCTACACCTTC.

V gene TRBV5-1 combines with J gene TRBJ2-3; 12 bases are a match to TRBD2. Germline trimming cut 4 bases from V and 6 bases from J; bases unmatched to any gene: 9. Germline loops: CDR1 SGHRS, CDR2 YFSETQ. This CDR3 spans 16 amino acids. CDR3 sequence reads: CASSKTSGSASDTQYF. CDR3 sequence (DNA): TGCGCCAGCAGCAAGACTAGCGGGAGTGCATCCGATACGCAGTATTTT.

The chain uses TRBV4-1 and TRBJ2-7, with 7 nucleotides matching TRBD2. CDR3 length: 14 amino acids. Looked up from germline, CDR1 is MGHRA and CDR2 is YSYEKL. The V and J ends lost 4 bases and 5 bases, in that order; junction bases with no gene match: 8. This CDR3 is CASSLSSGKNEQYF. DNA for the CDR3: TGCGCCAGCAGCCTCTCAAGCGGGAAGAACGAGCAGTACTTC.

The chain couples TRBV9 to TRBJ2-3; no reliable D call. The V gene lost 6 bases and the J gene lost 2 bases, with 10 bases spanning the gap. Germline CDR1 reads SGDLS; CDR2 reads YYNGEE. The CDR3 contains 13 residues. The CDR3 region is CASTDENTDTQYF. The CDR3 DNA reads TGTGCCAGCACCGATGAGAACACAGATACGCAGTATTTT.

This clonotype was counted a few times. CDR3 sequence: CASSQEGSGMRNEQFF. The CDR3 DNA is TGTGCCAGCAGCCAAGAGGGTAGCGGGATGAGGAATGAGCAGTTCTTC. The V call is TRBV4-2, the J call TRBJ2-1, with 8 bases identical to TRBD2. Germline V lookup: CDR1 LGHNA, CDR2 YNFKEQ. The CDR3 totals 16 residues. Trimming cost V 0 bases and J 7 bases; bases outside gene matches: 8.

This clonotype was seen ten or more times. The chain is built from TRBV2 and TRBJ1-5, with TRBD1 matching 7 bases. In germline, CDR1 is SNHLY, CDR2 FYNNEI. This CDR3 is 17 amino acids long. V shed 7 bases, J shed 0 bases, and the junction held 12 bases outside the gene matches. CDR3 nucleotide sequence: TGTGCCAGCAACTTGCTGGGACAGCGATATAGCAATCAGCCCCAGCATTTT. This sequence encodes CASNLLGQRYSNQPQHF.

The CDR3 reads CASSQGPGGAEQYF. CDR3 DNA sequence: TGTGCCAGCAGCCAAGGCCCTGGAGGGGCTGAGCAGTACTTC. The gene calls are TRBV4-2 and TRBJ2-7, with D perhaps TRBD2 (6 bases). V gave up 1 base and J gave up 7 bases, with 14 bases separating them. The CDR3 sequence is 14 residues long. The germline CDR1 and CDR2 sequences are LGHNA and YNFKEQ.

This clonotype has more than one count but fewer than ten. The rearrangement uses TRBV28 and TRBJ2-2; D may be TRBD1 (7 bases). Per the germline V gene, CDR1 is MDHEN and CDR2 is SYDVKM. This CDR3 contains 15 residues. Trimming stripped 1 base from V and 3 bases from J, with 9 bases between. For the CDR3, the DNA is TGTGCCAGCAGTTTATCCAGGGGGGACACCGGGGAGCTGTTTTTT. It yields the protein CASSLSRGDTGELFF.

This clonotype was observed at least ten times. J is TRBJ2-5 and V is TRBV13; the D gene is possibly TRBD1 (6 bases). Germline V CDR1 and CDR2: PRHDT, FYEKMQ (reference sequence). The CDR3 extends over 16 amino acids. Trimming shortened V by 5 bases and J by 2 bases, and 18 bases separated the two germline ends. CDR3 in amino acids: CASSATRGSPQETQYF. The CDR3 bases are TGTGCCAGCAGCGCTACGAGGGGGTCCCCGCAAGAGACCCAGTACTTC.

The chain uses TRBV7-2 and TRBJ2-2; D not resolved. V was pared by 2 bases and J by 6 bases, with 13 bases between. The CDR3 loop spans 15 amino acids. CDR1 is SGHTA and CDR2 is FQGNSA in the germline V gene. CDR3: CASSLIISEAGELFF. DNA for the CDR3: TGTGCCAGCAGCTTAATTATTAGTGAAGCCGGGGAGCTGTTTTTT.

This clonotype was observed a single time. The chain combines TRBV4-1 with TRBJ1-6; D unclear. In germline, CDR1 is MGHRA, CDR2 YSYEKL. V lost 0 bases and J lost 7, with 13 bases in between. The CDR3 runs to 16 residues. CDR3 amino acids: CASSQDFRRKNSPLHF. CDR3 sequence (DNA): TGCGCCAGCAGCCAAGATTTTCGGCGGAAGAATTCACCCCTCCACTTT.

This clonotype occurred many times. V gene TRBV11-2 combines with J gene TRBJ2-5, with D perhaps matching TRBD1 or TRBD2 (5 bases each). The CDR3 totals 15 residues. The V gene's germline CDR1 is SGHAT and CDR2 FQNNGV. Trimming pared 1 base from V and 1 base from J, leaving 10 bases between. The chain's CDR3 is CASSLAEGPQETQYF. As DNA, the CDR3 is TGTGCCAGCAGCTTAGCCGAGGGGCCCCAAGAGACCCAGTACTTC.

This clonotype has only a few counts. The gene calls are TRBV2 and TRBJ1-5, with D perhaps matching TRBD1 (6 bases). The CDR3 is 15 residues long. Between the trimmed V and J ends, which lost 6 bases and 2 bases, there was a span of 14 bases. CDR1 is SNHLY, CDR2 FYNNEI, per germline. CDR3 sequence: CASSAGTTGNQPQHF. CDR3 bases: TGTGCCAGCAGCGCAGGGACAACGGGCAATCAGCCCCAGCATTTT.

This clonotype was picked up a small number of times. The chain joins TRBV28 to TRBJ1-1; TRBD1 agrees at 9 bases. There are 14 residues in the CDR3. Germline lookup yields CDR1 MDHEN and CDR2 SYDVKM. J lost 2 bases, V lost 10 bases, and 8 bases had no gene match. The CDR3 reads CANINRGLNTEAFF. Here the CDR3 DNA reads TGTGCCAACATAAACAGGGGGCTCAACACTGAAGCTTTCTTT.

The chain links TRBV9 to TRBJ2-1; 12 nucleotides match TRBD2. The CDR3 spans 15 residues. V lost 2 bases, J lost 8 bases, and 5 bases stayed unmatched. Germline values: CDR1 SGDLS, CDR2 YYNGEE. In nucleotides, the CDR3 is TGTGCCAGCAGCGTCCGACTAGCGGGAGAGGATGAGCAGTTCTTC. Amino acid sequence: CASSVRLAGEDEQFF.

V and J are TRBV20-1 and TRBJ1-1; 10 positions match TRBD1. Looked up from germline, CDR1 is DFQATT and CDR2 is SNEGSKA (reference sequence). The ends lost 0 bases at V and 3 bases at J; junction bases unmatched: 1. This CDR3 contains 14 residues. The CDR3 region is CSARDGTGDTEAFF. The DNA of the CDR3 is TGCAGTGCTAGAGATGGGACAGGGGACACTGAAGCTTTCTTT.

In this sample, this clonotype turned up a few times. The chain recombines TRBV9 with TRBJ2-1, with 10 bases lining up with TRBD2. V gave up 2 bases and J gave up 5 bases; unmatched junction bases: 4. Per germline, CDR1 SGDLS and CDR2 YYNGEE. The CDR3 contains 15 residues. This CDR3 is CASSVTSGNHNEQFF. The DNA of the CDR3 is TGTGCCAGCAGCGTCACTAGCGGGAACCACAATGAGCAGTTCTTC.

The chain carries TRBV12-3 or TRBV12-4 and TRBJ2-7, with TRBD2 matching 12 bases. After removal of 8 bases from V and 0 bases from J, the junction contained 2 bases not matched to a gene. The CDR3 runs to 14 residues. The CDR3 DNA reads as TGTGCCAGCGGACTAGCGGGAAACTCCTACGAGCAGTACTTC. It encodes CASGLAGNSYEQYF.

This rearrangement joins TRBV13 to TRBJ2-2; 7 nucleotides align to TRBD1. This CDR3 has 15 amino acids. V was pared by 6 bases and J by 0 bases, with 4 bases of the junction left unmatched. Germline CDR1 and CDR2: PRHDT and FYEKMQ (reference sequence). The DNA of the CDR3 is TGTGCCAGCAGGCCCACAGGGGCGAACACCGGGGAGCTGTTTTTT. Translation gives CASRPTGANTGELFF.

The chain recombines TRBV12-5 with TRBJ2-7, with 10 nucleotides matching TRBD1. Germline lookup yields CDR1 LGHNT and CDR2 FRNRAP. Trimming took 1 base from V and 0 from J; bases not matched to a gene: 9. This CDR3 contains 18 residues. CDR3 residues: CASGLAPSGTGASYEQYF. The CDR3 DNA reads as TGTGCTAGTGGTTTGGCCCCTTCCGGGACAGGGGCCTCCTACGAGCAGTACTTC.